The present entry profiles one T cell receptor (beta chain) with its context. This sample stems from a study of T cell changes during pregnancy in multiple sclerosis. Sequencing was performed with immunoSEQ multiplex PCR; in TCRdb, only in-frame clones are kept and a portion is missing. Of 20,000 to 25,000 clones in the sample, 75% to 90% were seen once. From germline, CDR1 is SGHTA and CDR2 FQGNSA. V was pared by 1 base and J by 5 bases, with 11 bases between. The CDR3 runs 14 residues. The chain uses TRBV7-2 and TRBJ2-5; possibly TRBD2 for D (6 bases). The sample consisted of CD8+ T cells from peripheral blood mononuclear cells, taken in the first trimester of pregnancy. This TCR was sampled from a female donor in good health, enrolled as a control in a pregnancy study. The CDR3 reads CASSLVEGMETQYF. The CDR3 DNA reads as TGTGCCAGCAGCTTAGTGGAGGGGATGGAGACCCAGTACTTC.